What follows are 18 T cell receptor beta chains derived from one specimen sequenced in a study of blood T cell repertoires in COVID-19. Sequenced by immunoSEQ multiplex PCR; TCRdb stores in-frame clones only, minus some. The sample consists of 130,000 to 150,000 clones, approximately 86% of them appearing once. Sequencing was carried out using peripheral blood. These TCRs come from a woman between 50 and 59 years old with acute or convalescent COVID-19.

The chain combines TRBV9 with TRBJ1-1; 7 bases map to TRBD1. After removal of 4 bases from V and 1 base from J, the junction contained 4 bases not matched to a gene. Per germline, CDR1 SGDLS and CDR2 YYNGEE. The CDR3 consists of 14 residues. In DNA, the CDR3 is TGTGCCAGCAGCCTCCGGACAGGGAACACTGAAGCTTTCTTT. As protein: CASSLRTGNTEAFF. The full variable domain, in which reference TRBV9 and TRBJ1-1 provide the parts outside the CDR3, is DSGVTQTPKHLITATGQRVTLRCSPRSGDLSVYWYQQSLDQGLQFLIQYYNGEERAKGNILERFSAQQFPDLHSELNLSSLELGDSALYFCASSLRTGNTEAFFGQGTRLTVV.

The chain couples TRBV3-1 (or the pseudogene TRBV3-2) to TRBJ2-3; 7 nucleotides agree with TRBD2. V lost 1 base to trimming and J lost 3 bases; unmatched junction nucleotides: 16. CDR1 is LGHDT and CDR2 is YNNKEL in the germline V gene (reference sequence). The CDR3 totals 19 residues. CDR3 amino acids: CASSQVVRAGASSTDTQYF. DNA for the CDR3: TGTGCCAGCAGCCAAGTTGTTCGGGCGGGAGCATCGTCTACAGATACGCAGTATTTT.

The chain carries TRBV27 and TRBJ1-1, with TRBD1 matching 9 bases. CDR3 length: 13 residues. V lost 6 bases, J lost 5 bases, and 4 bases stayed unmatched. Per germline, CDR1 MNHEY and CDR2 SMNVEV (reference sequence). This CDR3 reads CASRQQGATEAFF. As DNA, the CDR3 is TGTGCCAGCAGACAACAGGGGGCGACTGAAGCTTTCTTT.

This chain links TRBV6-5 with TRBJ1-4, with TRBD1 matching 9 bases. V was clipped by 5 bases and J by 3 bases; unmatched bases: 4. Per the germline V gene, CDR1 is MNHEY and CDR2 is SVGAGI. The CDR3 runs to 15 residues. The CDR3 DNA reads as TGTGCCAGCAGTATTACAGGGGGCCCTAATGAAAAACTGTTTTTT. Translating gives CASSITGGPNEKLFF.

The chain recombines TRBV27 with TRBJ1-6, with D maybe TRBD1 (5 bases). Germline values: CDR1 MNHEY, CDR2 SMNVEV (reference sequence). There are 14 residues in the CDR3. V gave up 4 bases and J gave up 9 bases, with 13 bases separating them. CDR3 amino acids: CASSSGGLRSPLHF. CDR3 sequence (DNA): TGTGCCAGCAGTTCGGGGGGTTTGCGTTCACCCCTCCACTTT.

The CDR3 nucleotides are TGCAGTGCTAGTAGGACAGGAAACTATGGCTACACCTTC. Its protein is CSASRTGNYGYTF. The gene calls are TRBV20-1 and TRBJ1-2, with TRBD1 matching over 7 bases. CDR1 is DFQATT, CDR2 SNEGSKA, per germline (reference sequence). Trimming at V came to 3 bases and at J to 2 bases, leaving 3 bases not matched to a gene. CDR3 size: 13 residues.

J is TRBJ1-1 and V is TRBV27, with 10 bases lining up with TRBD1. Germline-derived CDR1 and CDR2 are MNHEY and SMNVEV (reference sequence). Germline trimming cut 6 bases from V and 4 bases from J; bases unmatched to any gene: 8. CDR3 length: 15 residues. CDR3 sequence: CASSPVGQGVTEAFF. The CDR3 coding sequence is TGTGCCAGCAGCCCAGTAGGACAGGGGGTCACTGAAGCTTTCTTT.

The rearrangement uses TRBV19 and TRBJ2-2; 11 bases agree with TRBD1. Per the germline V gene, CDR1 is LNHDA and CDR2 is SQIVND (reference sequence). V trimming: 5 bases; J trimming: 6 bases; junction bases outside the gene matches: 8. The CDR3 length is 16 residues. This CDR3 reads CASSLLPGQGAGELFF. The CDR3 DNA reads TGTGCCAGTAGTCTCCTTCCGGGACAGGGGGCCGGGGAGCTGTTTTTT.

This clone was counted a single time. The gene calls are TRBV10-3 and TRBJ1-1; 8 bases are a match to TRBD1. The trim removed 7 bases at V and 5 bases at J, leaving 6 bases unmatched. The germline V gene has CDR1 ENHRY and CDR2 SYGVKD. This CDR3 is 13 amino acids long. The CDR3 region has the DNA TGTGCCATCACTATTACAGGGGGAACTGAAGCTTTCTTT. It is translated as CAITITGGTEAFF.

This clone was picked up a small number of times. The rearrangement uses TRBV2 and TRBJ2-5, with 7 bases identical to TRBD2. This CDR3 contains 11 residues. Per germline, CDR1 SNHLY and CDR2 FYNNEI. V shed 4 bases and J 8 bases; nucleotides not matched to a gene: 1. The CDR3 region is CASSAGGTQYF. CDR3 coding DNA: TGTGCCAGCAGTGCGGGGGGAACCCAGTACTTC.

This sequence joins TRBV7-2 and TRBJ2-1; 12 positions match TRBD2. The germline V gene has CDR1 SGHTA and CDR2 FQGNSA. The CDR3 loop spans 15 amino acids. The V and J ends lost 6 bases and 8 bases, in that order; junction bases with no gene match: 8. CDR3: CASRLTSGGFYEQFF. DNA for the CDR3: TGTGCCAGCAGGCTGACTAGCGGGGGATTCTATGAGCAGTTCTTC.

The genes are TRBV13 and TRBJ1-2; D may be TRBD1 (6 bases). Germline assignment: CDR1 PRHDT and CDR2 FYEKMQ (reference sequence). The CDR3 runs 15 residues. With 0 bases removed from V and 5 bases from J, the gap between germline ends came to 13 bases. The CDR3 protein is CASSLGPTGEYGYTF. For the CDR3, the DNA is TGTGCCAGCAGCTTAGGCCCGACAGGTGAATATGGCTACACCTTC.

The CDR3 here is CASSILDLRVGYTF. As DNA, the CDR3 is TGTGCCAGTAGTATCCTCGATCTTAGAGTAGGCTACACCTTC. The chain recombines TRBV19 with TRBJ1-2, with no clear D. Germline CDR1 and CDR2: LNHDA and SQIVND (reference sequence). The CDR3 sequence is 14 residues long. Between the trimmed V and J ends, which lost 3 bases and 8 bases, there was a span of 16 bases.

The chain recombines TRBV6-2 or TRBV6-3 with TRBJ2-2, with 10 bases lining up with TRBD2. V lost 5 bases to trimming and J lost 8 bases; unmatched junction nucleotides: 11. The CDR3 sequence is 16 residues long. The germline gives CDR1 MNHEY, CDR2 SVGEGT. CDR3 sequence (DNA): TGTGCCAGCAGTCCCGGACTAGCGGAAGGGAAGGGGGAGCTGTTTTTT. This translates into CASSPGLAEGKGELFF.

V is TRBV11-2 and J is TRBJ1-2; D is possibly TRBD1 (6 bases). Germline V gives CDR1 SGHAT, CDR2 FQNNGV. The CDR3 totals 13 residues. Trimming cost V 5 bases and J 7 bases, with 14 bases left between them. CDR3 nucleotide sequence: TGTGCCAGCAGCCATCCAGGGGCGGGTGGCTACACCTTC. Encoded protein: CASSHPGAGGYTF.

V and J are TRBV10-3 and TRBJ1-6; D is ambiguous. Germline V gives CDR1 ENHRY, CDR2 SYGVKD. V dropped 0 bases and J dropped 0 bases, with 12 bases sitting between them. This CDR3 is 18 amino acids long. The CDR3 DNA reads TGTGCCATCAGTGAGTCTGGCGGGGTTAGCTCCTATAATTCACCCCTCCACTTT. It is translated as CAISESGGVSSYNSPLHF.

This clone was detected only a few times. CDR3 sequence reads: CAWSGLAGGSYNEQFF. The CDR3 region has the DNA TGTGCCTGGAGTGGACTAGCGGGAGGGTCCTACAATGAGCAGTTCTTC. V is TRBV30 and J is TRBJ2-1; 14 nucleotides match TRBD2. The CDR3 totals 16 residues. V lost 1 base, J lost 1 base, and 0 bases stayed unmatched. The germline gives CDR1 GTSNPN, CDR2 SVGIG (reference sequence).

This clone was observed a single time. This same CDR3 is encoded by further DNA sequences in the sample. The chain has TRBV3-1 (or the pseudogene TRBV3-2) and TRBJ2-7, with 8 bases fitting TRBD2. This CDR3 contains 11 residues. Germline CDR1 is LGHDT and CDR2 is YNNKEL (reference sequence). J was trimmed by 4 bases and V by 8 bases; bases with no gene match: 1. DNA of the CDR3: TGTGCCAGCCGGGGGGGGTACGAGCAGTACTTC. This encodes CASRGGYEQYF.